Listed below are T cell receptor beta chains from one sample, sequenced in a study of human T cells and chemical hapten exposure. TCRdb passed the 5' RACE reads through MiXCR, listing each CDR3 protein once. The sample lists about 140,000 distinct CDR3 sequences; roughly 4% were seen once. The receptors derive from a female donor in good health. The CDR3 runs from the conserved cysteine through the conserved F or W. The order of the fields is clone size, J gene, V gene, CDR3 length, D gene, CDR3 protein, CDR3 DNA. The D gene is left open where the match is weak. Size is omitted from some rows. Given values are once, few, many or a class for expanded clones.

size: .; J: TRBJ1-3; V: TRBV7-3; length: 13; D: .; CDR3: CASSFWGSRTIYF; DNA: TGTGCCAGCAGCTTTTGGGGTTCCCGCACCATATATTTT
size: many; J: TRBJ1-2; V: TRBV6-6; length: 15; D: TRBD1; CDR3: CASATTGGTNYGYTF; DNA: TGTGCCAGCGCGACAACAGGGGGTACTAACTATGGCTACACCTTC
size: few; J: TRBJ2-7; V: TRBV4-3; length: 13; D: .; CDR3: CASSQDTGCEQYF; DNA: TGCGCCAGCAGCCAAGATACGGGCTGCGAGCAGTACTTC
size: many; J: TRBJ1-2; V: TRBV6-2/TRBV6-3; length: 15; D: .; CDR3: CASSSPTGAPYGYTF; DNA: TGTGCCAGCAGTTCCCCGACAGGAGCGCCCTATGGCTACACCTTC
size: many; J: TRBJ1-5; V: TRBV6-2/TRBV6-3; length: 15; D: .; CDR3: CASRTQGGSNQPQHF; DNA: TGTGCCAGCAGAACACAGGGAGGGAGCAATCAGCCCCAGCATTTT
size: many; J: TRBJ2-1; V: TRBV6-2/TRBV6-3; length: 17; D: TRBD1; CDR3: CASSYRRRQGVYNEQFF; DNA: TGTGCCAGCAGTTACAGGCGTAGACAGGGGGTTTACAATGAGCAGTTCTTC
size: many; J: TRBJ2-5; V: TRBV13; length: 14; D: TRBD2; CDR3: CASSPGGAGETQYF; DNA: TGTGCCAGCAGCCCCGGGGGGGCCGGGGAGACCCAGTACTTC
size: many; J: TRBJ2-4; V: TRBV4-1; length: 16; D: .; CDR3: CASSQVLSGSKNIQYF; DNA: TGCGCCAGCAGCCAAGTGTTGTCAGGGTCCAAAAACATTCAGTACTTC
size: many; J: TRBJ2-3; V: TRBV7-8; length: 16; D: .; CDR3: CASSLVRVPSTDTQYF; DNA: TGTGCCAGCAGCTTAGTTAGGGTGCCTAGCACAGATACGCAGTATTTT
size: many; J: TRBJ2-5; V: TRBV12-3/TRBV12-4; length: 16; D: TRBD2; CDR3: CASSLIAGGPKETQYF; DNA: TGTGCCAGCAGTTTAATCGCGGGGGGGCCGAAAGAGACCCAGTACTTC
size: many; J: TRBJ2-1; V: TRBV12-3/TRBV12-4; length: 17; D: .; CDR3: CASSPSYGGPSYNEQFF; DNA: TGTGCCAGCAGTCCCTCCTACGGGGGGCCCTCCTACAATGAGCAGTTCTTC
size: once; J: TRBJ1-2; V: TRBV27; length: 14; D: .; CDR3: CASSFSGGTDGYTF; DNA: TGTGCCAGCAGTTTCTCGGGGGGAACCGATGGCTACACCTTC
size: few; J: TRBJ1-5; V: TRBV7-8; length: 13; D: .; CDR3: CASAQGGNQPQHF; DNA: TGTGCCAGCGCCCAAGGAGGGAATCAGCCCCAGCATTTT
size: many; J: TRBJ1-1; V: TRBV11-1; length: 14; D: TRBD1; CDR3: CASSLEGGGSEAFF; DNA: TGTGCCAGCAGCTTAGAAGGAGGGGGCTCTGAAGCTTTCTTT
size: .; J: TRBJ2-5; V: TRBV9; length: 14; D: .; CDR3: CASSSRTWEETQYF; DNA: TGTGCCAGCAGCTCAAGGACTTGGGAAGAGACCCAGTACTTC
size: many; J: TRBJ2-7; V: TRBV12-3/TRBV12-4; length: 17; D: .; CDR3: CASSPDRGSVRRYEQYF; DNA: TGTGCCAGCAGTCCCGATAGGGGGTCCGTCAGACGCTACGAGCAGTACTTC
size: many; J: TRBJ1-2; V: TRBV5-1; length: 15; D: TRBD1; CDR3: CASSLEQGEVYGYTF; DNA: TGCGCCAGCAGCTTGGAACAGGGGGAGGTCTATGGCTACACCTTC
size: many; J: TRBJ2-3; V: TRBV20-1; length: 16; D: TRBD2; CDR3: CSAIGQAGKTTDTQYF; DNA: TGCAGTGCTATAGGGCAAGCGGGAAAGACCACAGATACGCAGTATTTT
size: many; J: TRBJ2-7; V: TRBV25-1; length: 15; D: TRBD1; CDR3: CASSAPRQGGYEQYF; DNA: TGTGCCAGCAGTGCCCCCAGACAGGGGGGCTACGAGCAGTACTTC
size: many; J: TRBJ2-4; V: TRBV10-3; length: 17; D: .; CDR3: CAISESGEVSQRNIQYF; DNA: TGTGCCATCAGTGAGTCAGGGGAAGTTAGCCAAAGGAACATTCAGTACTTC
size: .; J: TRBJ2-1; V: TRBV3-1; length: 15; D: .; CDR3: CASSQESGCYNEQFF; DNA: TGTGCCAGCAGCCAAGAAAGCGGGTGCTACAATGAGCAGTTCTTC
size: many; J: TRBJ1-1; V: TRBV6-1; length: 13; D: .; CDR3: CASSDRVPGEAFF; DNA: TGTGCCAGCAGTGATAGGGTGCCGGGGGAAGCTTTCTTT
size: .; J: TRBJ2-7; V: TRBV7-9; length: 15; D: TRBD2; CDR3: CASSNSGGSSYEQYF; DNA: TGTGCCAGCAGCAATAGCGGGGGCTCCTCCTACGAGCAGTACTTC
size: many; J: TRBJ2-3; V: TRBV7-6; length: 13; D: .; CDR3: CASSSVLPDTQYF; DNA: TGTGCCAGCAGCTCCGTACTACCAGATACGCAGTATTTT
size: many; J: TRBJ2-2; V: TRBV6-5; length: 16; D: .; CDR3: CASSQLDHRDPGELFF; DNA: TGTGCCAGCAGTCAGCTGGACCACAGGGACCCCGGGGAGCTGTTTTTT
size: few; J: TRBJ1-5; V: TRBV6-4; length: 15; D: .; CDR3: CASSEPRDGYQPQHF; DNA: TGTGCCAGCAGTGAACCCAGGGACGGGTATCAGCCCCAGCATTTT
size: many; J: TRBJ1-2; V: TRBV4-1; length: 14; D: .; CDR3: CASSKAGGGYGYTF; DNA: TGCGCCAGCAGCAAGGCGGGGGGCGGGTATGGCTACACCTTC
size: many; J: TRBJ2-5; V: TRBV3-1; length: 17; D: TRBD2; CDR3: CASSQDLSGGADETQYF; DNA: TGTGCCAGCAGCCAAGATCTGAGCGGGGGGGCCGACGAGACCCAGTACTTC
size: many; J: TRBJ1-2; V: TRBV4-2; length: 15; D: TRBD1; CDR3: CASSQAGTGSNGYTF; DNA: TGTGCCAGCAGCCAAGCCGGGACAGGGTCAAATGGCTACACCTTC
size: many; J: TRBJ2-3; V: TRBV7-2; length: 13; D: .; CDR3: CASSLARGDTQYF; DNA: TGTGCCAGCAGCTTAGCGCGGGGAGATACGCAGTATTTT
size: many; J: TRBJ1-3; V: TRBV7-9; length: 16; D: TRBD1; CDR3: CASSLYSGQGGNTIYF; DNA: TGTGCCAGCAGCCTTTACTCGGGACAGGGAGGAAACACCATATATTTT
size: many; J: TRBJ1-1; V: TRBV20-1; length: 11; D: .; CDR3: CSARDRAEAFF; DNA: TGCAGTGCTAGAGATAGGGCTGAAGCTTTCTTT
size: many; J: TRBJ2-3; V: TRBV18; length: 14; D: .; CDR3: CASSPPFHTDTQYF; DNA: TGTGCCAGCTCACCACCGTTTCACACAGATACGCAGTATTTT
size: many; J: TRBJ1-2; V: TRBV11-2; length: 14; D: .; CDR3: CASSLPIANYGYTF; DNA: TGTGCCAGCAGCCTCCCTATCGCTAACTATGGCTACACCTTC
size: many; J: TRBJ1-6; V: TRBV2; length: 13; D: .; CDR3: CASSEWTYSPLHF; DNA: TGTGCCAGCAGTGAATGGACCTATTCACCCCTCCACTTT
size: .; J: TRBJ2-5; V: TRBV4-3; length: 15; D: .; CDR3: CASSQTPAGAGTQYF; DNA: TGCGCCAGCAGCCAAACTCCCGCCGGGGCGGGGACCCAGTACTTC
size: many; J: TRBJ2-3; V: TRBV5-5; length: 16; D: TRBD1; CDR3: CASSAAGTGVTDTQYF; DNA: TGTGCCAGCAGCGCAGCAGGGACAGGGGTCACAGATACGCAGTATTTT
size: .; J: TRBJ1-1; V: TRBV12-3/TRBV12-4; length: 15; D: TRBD1; CDR3: CASSLFTGGTTEAFF; DNA: TGTGCCAGCAGTTTATTTACAGGGGGGACCACTGAAGCTTTCTTT
size: .; J: TRBJ1-2; V: TRBV12-3/TRBV12-4; length: 14; D: .; CDR3: CASREGFRTYGYTF; DNA: TGTGCCAGCAGGGAGGGTTTTAGGACCTATGGCTACACCTTC
size: many; J: TRBJ2-5; V: TRBV5-1; length: 13; D: TRBD1; CDR3: CASSLDRVETQYF; DNA: TGCGCCAGCAGCTTAGACAGGGTAGAGACCCAGTACTTC
size: many; J: TRBJ1-5; V: TRBV15; length: 13; D: .; CDR3: CATSSNRNQPQHF; DNA: TGTGCCACCAGCAGTAACAGGAATCAGCCCCAGCATTTT
size: many; J: TRBJ1-1; V: TRBV5-1; length: 14; D: .; CDR3: CASSLLGANTEAFF; DNA: TGCGCCAGCAGCTTGTTGGGGGCAAACACTGAAGCTTTCTTT
size: many; J: TRBJ2-3; V: TRBV10-3; length: 15; D: TRBD2; CDR3: CAISSTSGLRDTQYF; DNA: TGTGCCATCAGTTCTACTAGCGGGCTTCGAGATACGCAGTATTTT
size: many; J: TRBJ2-1; V: TRBV7-3; length: 16; D: TRBD2; CDR3: CASSHNPPGLEGEQFF; DNA: TGTGCCAGCAGCCACAACCCCCCCGGACTAGAGGGTGAGCAGTTCTTC
size: many; J: TRBJ2-7; V: TRBV7-2; length: 15; D: TRBD1; CDR3: CASSPRQGGPYEQYF; DNA: TGTGCCAGCAGCCCGCGACAGGGGGGTCCCTACGAGCAGTACTTC
size: many; J: TRBJ2-3; V: TRBV29-1; length: 14; D: .; CDR3: CSVARGGPTDTQYF; DNA: TGCAGCGTCGCCCGAGGGGGACCCACAGATACGCAGTATTTT
size: many; J: TRBJ2-3; V: TRBV7-9; length: 14; D: .; CDR3: CASSLSPSTDTQYF; DNA: TGTGCCAGCAGCTTATCTCCAAGCACAGATACGCAGTATTTT
size: many; J: TRBJ2-6; V: TRBV5-6; length: 18; D: .; CDR3: CASSLRATGLSGANVLTF; DNA: TGTGCCAGCAGCTTGAGGGCCACAGGGCTCTCTGGGGCCAACGTCCTGACTTTC
size: many; J: TRBJ1-1; V: TRBV2; length: 14; D: TRBD1; CDR3: CASSDGTENTEAFF; DNA: TGTGCCAGCAGTGACGGGACAGAGAACACTGAAGCTTTCTTT
size: many; J: TRBJ1-4; V: TRBV11-2; length: 12; D: .; CDR3: CARGSTNEKLFF; DNA: TGTGCCAGGGGGTCAACTAATGAAAAACTGTTTTTT
size: .; J: TRBJ2-5; V: TRBV20-1; length: 16; D: .; CDR3: CSARDRGEGAQETQYF; DNA: TGCAGTGCTAGAGATCGTGGGGAGGGGGCCCAAGAGACCCAGTACTTC
size: .; J: TRBJ1-5; V: TRBV6-6; length: 14; D: .; CDR3: CASSPDRHNQPQHF; DNA: TGTGCCAGCAGCCCGGACAGACACAATCAGCCCCAGCATTTT
size: many; J: TRBJ1-1; V: TRBV29-1; length: 12; D: .; CDR3: CSVEFRVTEAFF; DNA: TGCAGCGTTGAGTTCAGGGTCACTGAAGCTTTCTTT
size: many; J: TRBJ2-1; V: TRBV27; length: 16; D: .; CDR3: CASSLRAGSSYNEQFF; DNA: TGTGCCAGCAGTTTAAGGGCGGGGAGCTCCTACAATGAGCAGTTCTTC
size: few; J: TRBJ2-5; V: TRBV5-5; length: 15; D: .; CDR3: CASSFWAPPEETQYF; DNA: TGTGCCAGCAGCTTTTGGGCCCCTCCTGAAGAGACCCAGTACTTC